These 4 T cell receptor beta chains were sequenced from one sample in a study of high-grade serous ovarian cancer treatment subgroups. The method was immunoSEQ multiplex PCR; TCRdb's version includes in-frame clones alone and lacks a portion of them. The data hold approximately 17,000 clones, with about 76% observed a single time. Tumor samples were taken before definitive surgery or chemotherapy. Input material: tumor tissue. Every receptor here comes from a human donor with high-grade serous ovarian cancer.

This chain joins TRBV30 and TRBJ1-2, with TRBD1 as a possible D gene (6 bases). The CDR3 consists of 15 residues. CDR1 is GTSNPN, CDR2 SVGIG, per germline (reference sequence). V lost 2 bases and J lost 0, with 13 bases in between. The CDR3 coding sequence is TGTGCCTGGAGTTCTGGGAGGGGGGCTAACTATGGCTACACCTTC. Residues: CAWSSGRGANYGYTF.

The chain couples TRBV5-4 to TRBJ1-1; D uncertain. The CDR3 loop spans 14 amino acids. Trimming took off 0 bases at V and 4 bases at J, with 10 bases between the two ends. Per the germline V gene, CDR1 is SGHNT and CDR2 is YYREEE (reference sequence). This CDR3 reads CASSLELGGTEAFF. CDR3 DNA: TGTGCCAGCAGCTTGGAGTTGGGAGGCACTGAAGCTTTCTTT.

This chain joins TRBV7-6 and TRBJ2-1; D is perhaps TRBD1 (6 bases). V shed 3 bases and J shed 6 bases, with 15 bases lying between them. CDR1 and CDR2 from the germline V gene are SGHVS and FNYEAQ. The CDR3 runs 15 residues. CDR3 sequence reads: CASSFVLGAVNEQFF. The CDR3 nucleotides read TGTGCCAGCAGCTTCGTACTGGGGGCGGTCAATGAGCAGTTCTTC.

This clone was recorded once. The chain combines TRBV7-2 with TRBJ1-2; possible D gene TRBD1, 6 bases. V was trimmed by 5 bases and J by 6 bases, leaving 13 bases between them. This CDR3 region has 13 residues. Germline lookup yields CDR1 SGHTA and CDR2 FQGNSA. CDR3 loop: CASSAYRANGYTF. In DNA, the CDR3 is TGTGCCAGCAGCGCCTACAGGGCGAATGGCTACACCTTC. Combining the CDR3 with reference TRBV7-2 and TRBJ1-2 gives the whole variable domain GAGVSQSPSNKVTEKGKDVELRCDPISGHTALYWYRQSLGQGLEFLIYFQGNSAPDKSGLPSDRFSAERTGGSVSTLTIQRTQQEDSAVYLCASSAYRANGYTFGSGTRLTVV.